The clone carrying this T cell receptor beta chain was found many times. The data derive from a study of neurological immune-mediated disorders. MiXCR was run by TCRdb on the 5' RACE reads, yielding one entry per CDR3 protein. The sample holds tens of thousands of distinct CDR3 sequences, around 3.2% seen once. The sequencing input was PBMCs. This receptor was identified in a woman aged 25 to 45 with multiple sclerosis.

The CDR3 region is CASSPDRSSYNEQFF. The CDR3 DNA reads as TGTGCCAGCAGCCCGGACAGGAGCTCCTACAATGAGCAGTTCTTC. V and J are TRBV12-3 or TRBV12-4 and TRBJ2-1; TRBD1 aligns across 7 bases. The CDR3 length is 15 residues. Trimming at V came to 6 bases and at J to 0 bases, leaving 5 bases not matched to a gene.